The present TCR beta chain was sequenced within a study of blood T cell repertoires in COVID-19. Study context: Researchers got acute and convalescent COVID-19 samples from the United States, Italy and Spain.

Some clones are missing from TCRdb's copy, which holds only in-frame ones; the method was immunoSEQ multiplex PCR. The sample holds 200,000 to 250,000 clones, approximately 80% seen once. Those enrolled, adults aged roughly 18 to 95 years, came from about two dozen US areas. Participants had their cohort set by participant-reported clinical history. Either two negative PCRs, clearance, or symptom resolution qualified Cohort 3 donors as recovered. The specimen was PBMCs or T cells enriched from blood (not recorded which). The source is a man in his 60s who had recovered from COVID-19.

This CDR3 is CASSWPGQGTDTQYF. CDR3 nucleotides: TGTGCCAGCAGTTGGCCGGGACAGGGCACAGATACGCAGTATTTT. The gene calls are TRBV6-6 and TRBJ2-3; 8 bases fit TRBD1. The CDR3 is 15 amino acids. The V segment lost 4 bases and the J segment 1 base; nucleotides outside the gene matches: 4. Germline V gene sequence: CDR1 MNHNY, CDR2 SVGAGI (reference sequence).